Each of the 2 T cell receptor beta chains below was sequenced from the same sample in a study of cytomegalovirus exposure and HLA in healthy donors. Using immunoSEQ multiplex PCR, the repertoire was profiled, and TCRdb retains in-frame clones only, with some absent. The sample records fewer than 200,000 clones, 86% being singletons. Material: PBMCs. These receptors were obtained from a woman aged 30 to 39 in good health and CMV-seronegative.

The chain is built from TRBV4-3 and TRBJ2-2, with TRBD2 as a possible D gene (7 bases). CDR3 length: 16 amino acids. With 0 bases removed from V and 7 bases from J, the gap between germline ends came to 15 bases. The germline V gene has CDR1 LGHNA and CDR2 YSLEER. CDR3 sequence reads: CASSQDRGALVGELFF. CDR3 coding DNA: TGCGCCAGCAGCCAAGATCGGGGGGCCTTAGTCGGGGAGCTGTTTTTT.

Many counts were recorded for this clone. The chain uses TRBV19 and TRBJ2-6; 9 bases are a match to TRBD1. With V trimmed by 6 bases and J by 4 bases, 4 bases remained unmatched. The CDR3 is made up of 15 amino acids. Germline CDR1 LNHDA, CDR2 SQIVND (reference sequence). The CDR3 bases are TGTGCCAGTAGCCTACAGGGGGCGGGGGCCAACGTCCTGACTTTC. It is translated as CASSLQGAGANVLTF.